The source of this TCR beta chain is a study of regulatory T cells in long-lasting Graves disease. Both iRepertoire HTBI primers and Arm-PCR of CDR3 regions were used to build the TCR beta libraries. TCRdb redid the calling of the multiplex PCR reads with MiXCR, one entry per CDR3 protein. The sample contains a few hundred thousand distinct CDR3 sequences, about 14% of which appear only once. Time point described: newly diagnosed GD, antithyroid drugs for less than 3 months. From RNA extracted from PBMCs, the TCR library was made. There are a few counts of this clonotype. V lost 2 bases, J lost 10 bases, and 11 bases lay in between. Germline values: CDR1 MNHEY, CDR2 SMNVEV (reference sequence). This CDR3 comprises 12 residues. This same sample was also taken into another study, of T cells in Graves' hyperthyroidism and ophthalmopathy.

This sequence was found in a man under 40 with Graves disease. The material was peripheral blood mononuclear cells (PBMCs), obtained at new diagnosis, from a patient treated with antithyroid drugs. The chain carries TRBV27 and TRBJ1-1, with D possibly TRBD1 on 6 matching bases. For the CDR3, the DNA is TGTGCCAGCAGTTTAGATGGGGGCAGAGCTTTCTTT. It yields the protein CASSLDGGRAFF.